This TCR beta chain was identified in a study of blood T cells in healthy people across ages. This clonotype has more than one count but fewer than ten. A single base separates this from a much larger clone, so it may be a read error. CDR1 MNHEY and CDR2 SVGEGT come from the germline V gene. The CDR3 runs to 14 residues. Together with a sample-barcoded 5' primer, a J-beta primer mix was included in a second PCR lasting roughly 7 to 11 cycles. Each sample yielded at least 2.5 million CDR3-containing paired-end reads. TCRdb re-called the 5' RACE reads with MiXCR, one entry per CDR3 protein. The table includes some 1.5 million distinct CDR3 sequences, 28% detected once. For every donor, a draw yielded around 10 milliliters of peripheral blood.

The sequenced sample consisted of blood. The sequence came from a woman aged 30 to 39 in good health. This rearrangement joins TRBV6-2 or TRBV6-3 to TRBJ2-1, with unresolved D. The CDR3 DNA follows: TGTGCCTGCAGTTATACACAACGGAGTGGGGAGCAGTTCTTC. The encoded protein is CACSYTQRSGEQFF.